The 25 T cell receptor beta chains in this list originate from one sample, sequenced in a study of T-cell reconstitution after alpha-beta-depleted transplantation in children. As it was prepared, the TCRbeta library received unique molecular identifiers. From the PCR reads, TCRdb called clonotypes with MiXCR, one entry per CDR3 protein. The sample contains 700,000 or so distinct CDR3 sequences, less than 15% of which appear only once. Sequenced material: PBMCs, taken before TCRalphabeta/CD19-depleted stem cell transplant. Receptors originate from a girl aged 2 to 9 with congenital amegakaryocytic thrombocytopenia, due to receive a stem cell transplant.

This clonotype was observed at least ten times. The V and J genes are TRBV7-9 and TRBJ1-1; D might be TRBD1 (5 bases). V was shortened by 7 bases and J by 3 bases, with 15 bases between the two germline ends. The germline V gene has CDR1 SEHNR and CDR2 FQNEAQ (reference sequence). There are 14 residues in the CDR3. The CDR3 DNA sequence: TGTGCCAGCACCCTCAGGGAGATGGACACTGAAGCTTTCTTT. Translation gives CASTLREMDTEAFF.

V gene TRBV5-1 combines with J gene TRBJ2-7, with D perhaps matching TRBD1 (6 bases). The CDR3 runs 16 residues. Germline V CDR1 and CDR2: SGHRS, YFSETQ. Trimming took 1 base from V and 3 from J, leaving 17 bases between them. CDR3 protein: CASSLLFGGEGYEQYF. The CDR3 DNA sequence: TGCGCCAGCAGCTTGTTATTTGGGGGCGAAGGCTACGAGCAGTACTTC.

This clonotype has only a few counts. The chain combines TRBV7-2 with TRBJ2-5, with D maybe TRBD2 (5 bases). Trimming removed 6 bases from V and 2 bases from J, with 19 bases in between. Looked up from germline, CDR1 is SGHTA and CDR2 is FQGNSA. This CDR3 is 16 amino acids long. The CDR3 nucleotides are TGTGCCAGCAGTGACGGGTTTCGTAGCGTACAAGAGACCCAGTACTTC. It yields the protein CASSDGFRSVQETQYF.

This clonotype showed up many times. The J gene is TRBJ1-1, the V gene TRBV21-1; the table's TRBD1 call for D was not verified on the DNA. TRBV21-1 is described as a pseudogene. The CDR3 is made up of 14 amino acids. The CDR3 is CASSERGRRTEAFF. In DNA, the CDR3 is TGTGCCAGCAGCGAAAGGGGGCGTCGCACTGAAGCTTTCTTT.

A remark on this clonotype: The junction and the germline gene differ at one end; a read error may be behind it. The chain recombines TRBV15 with TRBJ2-7; the D gene is possibly TRBD2 (6 bases). The CDR3 loop spans 14 amino acids. CDR1 and CDR2 from the germline V gene are LNHNV and YYDKDF (reference sequence). The CDR3 bases are TGTGCCACCAGCGGCGGGGTCAGTTCCTGCGAGCAGTACTTC. Residues: CATSGGVSSCEQYF.

This clonotype was counted at least ten times. V is TRBV28 and J is TRBJ2-5; no firm D call. The germline V and J ends were trimmed by 3 bases and 5 bases, with 7 bases remaining between them. This CDR3 contains 12 residues. CDR1 and CDR2 from the germline V gene are MDHEN and SYDVKM. The CDR3 sequence is CASSFMGETQYF. The CDR3 region has the DNA TGTGCCAGCAGTTTTATGGGGGAGACCCAGTACTTC.

This chain joins TRBV2 and TRBJ1-3; D perhaps matches TRBD1 (6 bases). Trimming removed 7 bases from V and 0 bases from J, with 10 bases in between. This CDR3 is 14 amino acids long. Germline CDR1 SNHLY, CDR2 FYNNEI. The CDR3 nucleotides read TGTGCCAGCACCCAGGGGCGCTCTGGAAACACCATATATTTT. It translates to CASTQGRSGNTIYF.

V and J are TRBV12-5 and TRBJ1-5, with D unresolved. With 1 base removed from V and 0 bases from J, the gap between germline ends came to 1 base. The length of the CDR3 is 13 residues. The germline V gene has CDR1 LGHNT and CDR2 FRNRAP. Here the CDR3 reads CASGLGSNQPQHF. The CDR3 nucleotides read TGTGCTAGTGGTTTGGGTAGCAATCAGCCCCAGCATTTT.

This clonotype was seen at least ten times. V is TRBV20-1 and J is TRBJ2-5; perhaps D is TRBD1 or TRBD2 (5 bases each). This CDR3 has 12 residues. Between the trimmed V and J ends, which lost 4 bases and 5 bases, there was a span of 11 bases. From germline, CDR1 is DFQATT and CDR2 SNEGSKA (reference sequence). The CDR3 coding sequence is TGCAGTGCTACACGAGGGGAGGAGACCCAGTACTTC. Protein sequence: CSATRGEETQYF.

This clonotype was picked up a small number of times. This chain joins TRBV15 and TRBJ2-7; tentative D call: TRBD1 (6 bases). V lost 1 base and J lost 5, with 18 bases in between. This CDR3 region has 16 residues. Germline CDR1 LNHNV, CDR2 YYDKDF (reference sequence). DNA for the CDR3: TGTGCCACCAGCAGAGGGACAGCAACGGCTCTCGACGAGCAGTACTTC. Amino acids: CATSRGTATALDEQYF.

This clonotype came up many times. V gene TRBV12-3 or TRBV12-4 combines with J gene TRBJ2-5; TRBD1 aligns across 8 bases. The CDR3 extends over 14 amino acids. V dropped 6 bases and J dropped 4; count of bases not matched to a gene: 7. CDR3 coding DNA: TGTGCCAGCAGCGGACAGGGAGTTCGAGAGACCCAGTACTTC. This gives the protein CASSGQGVRETQYF.

The table lists this clonotype with a few counts. The chain recombines TRBV19 with TRBJ2-7, with 11 bases aligning to TRBD1. Trimming at V came to 4 bases and at J to 4 bases, leaving 6 bases not matched to a gene. Germline V gene sequence: CDR1 LNHDA, CDR2 SQIVND (reference sequence). The CDR3 loop spans 15 amino acids. Here the CDR3 DNA reads TGTGCCAGTAGTAAGGACAGGGGGCTTCGGTACGAGCAGTACTTC. It yields the protein CASSKDRGLRYEQYF. Combining the CDR3 with reference TRBV19 and TRBJ2-7 gives the whole variable domain DGGITQSPKYLFRKEGQNVTLSCEQNLNHDAMYWYRQDPGQGLRLIYYSQIVNDFQKGDIAEGYSVSREKKESFPLTVTSAQKNPTAFYLCASSKDRGLRYEQYFGPGTRLTVT.

This clonotype was observed many times. V is TRBV20-1 and J is TRBJ1-5; D is perhaps TRBD1 (5 bases). The V and J ends lost 5 bases and 3 bases respectively, with 11 bases between them. Germline V lookup: CDR1 DFQATT, CDR2 SNEGSKA (reference sequence). This CDR3 region has 13 residues. For the CDR3, the DNA is TGCAGTGCTGCTGGGGACTTCAATCAGCCCCAGCATTTT. Its translation: CSAAGDFNQPQHF.

At least ten counts were recorded for this clonotype. The chain is built from TRBV20-1 and TRBJ2-4; the D gene is possibly TRBD1 (6 bases). Germline V gives CDR1 DFQATT, CDR2 SNEGSKA (reference sequence). The V end was cut by 3 bases, the J end by 5 bases, with 14 bases between. The CDR3 sequence is 14 residues long. CDR3 sequence: CSASFQGLENIQYF. Here the CDR3 DNA reads TGCAGTGCTAGTTTCCAGGGGTTGGAAAACATTCAGTACTTC.

In this sample, this clonotype turned up many times. V is TRBV7-2 and J is TRBJ2-1; 8 bases agree with TRBD1. Germline V gene sequence: CDR1 SGHTA, CDR2 FQGNSA. V lost 5 bases and J lost 5; bases outside the gene matches: 14. The CDR3 totals 17 residues. DNA for the CDR3: TGTGCCAGCAGCGTCATCTTACCGGGACAGGTTCACAATGAGCAGTTCTTC. This translates into CASSVILPGQVHNEQFF.

The table lists this clonotype with a few counts. The chain employs TRBV12-3 or TRBV12-4 and TRBJ2-7, with TRBD1 identical over 9 bases. The J segment lost 6 bases and the V segment lost 5 bases, leaving 8 bases of the junction unmatched. The CDR3 is 14 residues long. The DNA for the CDR3 is TGTGCCAGCAGTCCAAGGGACAGGGTGAGCGAGCAGTACTTC. Protein sequence: CASSPRDRVSEQYF.

The chain uses TRBV5-1 and TRBJ1-4; unclear D gene. Germline CDR1 reads SGHRS; CDR2 reads YFSETQ. V lost 0 bases and J lost 5, with 8 bases in between. CDR3 size: 14 residues. DNA for the CDR3: TGCGCCAGCAGCTTGGGACACATGAATGAAAAACTGTTTTTT. Translation: CASSLGHMNEKLFF. Full variable domain (missing parts from reference TRBV5-1 and TRBJ1-4): KAGVTQTPRYLIKTRGQQVTLSCSPISGHRSVSWYQQTPGQGLQFLFEYFSETQRNKGNFPGRFSGRQFSNSRSEMNVSTLELGDSALYLCASSLGHMNEKLFFGSGTQLSVL.

This clonotype has a count of ten or more. CDR3 loop: CASSLGALGSNQPQHF. CDR3 nucleotide sequence: TGCGCCAGCAGCTTGGGAGCTCTCGGAAGCAATCAGCCCCAGCATTTT. The chain is built from TRBV5-1 and TRBJ1-5; D is unresolved. Germline V lookup: CDR1 SGHRS, CDR2 YFSETQ. The CDR3 is 16 amino acids. V was cut by 0 bases and J by 1 base, with 11 bases left in between.

This clonotype has at least ten counts. Written as DNA, the CDR3 is TGTGCCAGCAGAGACAGGACAGGGCACCTGAACACTGAAGCTTTCTTT. It encodes CASRDRTGHLNTEAFF. This chain links TRBV28 with TRBJ1-1, with 8 bases lining up with TRBD1. Trimming removed 6 bases from V and 0 bases from J; junction bases left unmatched: 9. Germline CDR1 reads MDHEN; CDR2 reads SYDVKM. This CDR3 region has 16 residues. Variable domain in full (rest from reference TRBV28 and TRBJ1-1): DVKVTQSSRYLVKRTGEKVFLECVQDMDHENMFWYRQDPGLGLRLIYFSYDVKMKEKGDIPEGYSVSREKKERFSLILESASTNQTSMYLCASRDRTGHLNTEAFFGQGTRLTVV.

There are many counts of this clonotype. The chain uses TRBV11-1 and TRBJ2-4; D remains ambiguous. Trimming pared 5 bases from V and 0 bases from J, leaving 20 bases between. The CDR3 has 18 amino acids. The germline V gene has CDR1 SGHAT and CDR2 FQDESV (reference sequence). CDR3 protein: CASSPRPFTGIAKNIQYF. The CDR3 DNA reads as TGTGCCAGCAGCCCGCGTCCTTTCACCGGTATAGCCAAAAACATTCAGTACTTC.

This chain connects TRBV5-1 to TRBJ2-5, with D uncertain. Germline V gene sequence: CDR1 SGHRS, CDR2 YFSETQ. The CDR3 is 12 residues long. V was pared by 5 bases and J by 3 bases, with 8 bases between. The CDR3 region has the DNA TGCGCCAGCAGGAACTCAGAAGAGACCCAGTACTTC. This sequence encodes CASRNSEETQYF.

This clonotype was detected many times. The chain has TRBV7-9 and TRBJ2-7; 8 bases fit TRBD1. Germline assignment: CDR1 SEHNR and CDR2 FQNEAQ (reference sequence). V lost 5 bases to trimming and J lost 2 bases; unmatched junction nucleotides: 8. CDR3 size: 15 residues. The CDR3, as DNA: TGTGCCAGCAGCACCCGGACAGGGAACGCCTACGAGCAGTACTTC. Protein: CASSTRTGNAYEQYF.

The chain recombines TRBV7-9 with TRBJ2-3, with D hard to call. Germline CDR1 and CDR2: SEHNR and FQNEAQ (reference sequence). Trimming removed 5 bases at V and 6 bases at J, with 9 bases between. The CDR3 consists of 12 residues. CDR3 sequence reads: CASSPPRDTQYF. CDR3 coding DNA: TGTGCCAGCAGCCCCCCCCGGGATACGCAGTATTTT. Based on the CDR3 plus reference TRBV7-9 and TRBJ2-3, the full variable domain is DTGVSQNPRHKITKRGQNVTFRCDPISEHNRLYWYRQTLGQGPEFLTYFQNEAQLEKSRLLSDRFSAERPKGSFSTLEIQRTEQGDSAMYLCASSPPRDTQYFGPGTRLTVL.

This clonotype was picked up many times. This chain connects TRBV6-5 to TRBJ2-1, with TRBD2 as a possible D gene (5 bases). V lost 1 base, J lost 10 bases, and 20 bases lay in between. Germline assignment: CDR1 MNHEY and CDR2 SVGAGI. The CDR3 contains 16 residues. The CDR3 nucleotides read TGTGCCAGCAGTTACTTGACTATGGGGTCCGCTGACGAGCAGTTCTTC. Its translation: CASSYLTMGSADEQFF.

This clonotype was counted at least ten times. The V and J genes are TRBV5-1 and TRBJ2-7; 8 bases align to TRBD2. The germline V gene encodes CDR1 SGHRS and CDR2 YFSETQ. This CDR3 spans 16 amino acids. V shed 7 bases and J 0 bases; nucleotides not matched to a gene: 12. The CDR3 DNA reads as TGCGCCAGCGGGGATAGCGGGATCGGGAGCTCCTACGAGCAGTACTTC. It encodes CASGDSGIGSSYEQYF.